This T cell receptor beta chain was sequenced during a study of blood T cell repertoires in COVID-19. CDR1 is MNHNY and CDR2 is SVGAGI in the germline V gene (reference sequence). V was clipped by 5 bases and J by 5 bases; unmatched bases: 14. CDR3 size: 17 residues. Clones were read by immunoSEQ multiplex PCR, and TCRdb kept only the in-frame ones, dropping some. The profile shows approximately 290,000 clones, roughly 90% of them singletons. The sequence came from a young woman with acute COVID-19. This chain joins TRBV6-6 and TRBJ2-7, with 11 nucleotides matching TRBD2. Input material: PBMCs or T cells enriched from blood (not recorded which). The CDR3 spells CASSPVDSGRARDEQYF. The CDR3 DNA reads as TGTGCCAGCAGTCCTGTTGATAGCGGGAGGGCCAGGGACGAGCAGTACTTC.